This T cell receptor (beta chain) was identified during a study of blood T cells in healthy people across ages. The people who gave samples were healthy Caucasians from Russia, aged roughly 6 to 100. This clonotype appeared once. The antigen is not known. A read error may explain this, as a much larger clone is one base away. The CDR3 contains 15 residues. Germline values: CDR1 SGHTA, CDR2 FQGNSA. V shed 4 bases and J 5 bases; nucleotides not matched to a gene: 5. Findings of the study overall: Both naive CD4+ cell counts and diversity were greater in long-lived donors than in aged donors. Unsorted PBMC material precluded a definitive naive versus antigen-experienced comparison.

The second PCR ran roughly 6 to 11 cycles with a sample-barcoded 5' primer and J-beta primers. Every sample returned 3 million or more CDR3-containing paired-end reads. TCRdb independently ran MiXCR on the 5' RACE reads; one entry per CDR3 protein. This repertoire shows fewer than 900,000 distinct CDR3 sequences, around 46% found once; its top ten account for roughly 20%. The chain combines TRBV7-2 with TRBJ2-1, with 10 positions matching TRBD2. Sequencing was carried out using blood. The TCR comes from a woman in her sixties in good health. CDR3 sequence (DNA): TGTGCCAGCAGCTACGCAGCGGGAGGGAACAATGAGCAGTTCTTC. It is translated as CASSYAAGGNNEQFF. Full variable domain (outside the CDR3, taken from reference TRBV7-2 and TRBJ2-1): GAGVSQSPSNKVTEKGKDVELRCDPISGHTALYWYRQSLGQGLEFLIYFQGNSAPDKSGLPSDRFSAERTGGSVSTLTIQRTQQEDSAVYLCASSYAAGGNNEQFFGPGTRLTVL.